One and the same sample provided the 26 T cell receptor beta chains below, sequenced in a study of Graves' ophthalmopathy and Graves' hyperthyroidism. Beta-chain TCR CDR3 regions were amplified from RNA transcripts. The authors performed first-round RT-PCR with HTBI primers and then a second-round multiplex PCR. TCRdb re-called the multiplex PCR reads through MiXCR, storing one row per CDR3 protein. The data show some 390,000 distinct CDR3 sequences, with about 18% seen just once and roughly 1.6% held by the top ten. The source material was peripheral blood. These TCRs come from a woman between 18 and 29 years old with Graves' ophthalmopathy.

Ten or more counts support this clonotype. V is TRBV6-2 or TRBV6-3 and J is TRBJ1-5, with D uncertain. The ends were cut back, 2 bases at V and 5 bases at J, with 13 bases in the middle. The CDR3 length is 15 residues. CDR1 MNHEY and CDR2 SVGEGT come from the germline V gene. The CDR3 nucleotides are TGTGCCAGCAGTTACCCGTCGATTAGGGATCAGCCCCAGCATTTT. It is translated as CASSYPSIRDQPQHF.

This clonotype was counted at least ten times. V is TRBV10-1 and J is TRBJ2-7, with D possibly TRBD1 on 6 matching bases. V shed 2 bases and J shed 2 bases, with 13 bases lying between them. CDR3 length: 15 residues. The V gene's germline CDR1 is WNHNN and CDR2 SYGVQD (reference sequence). CDR3 in DNA: TGCGCCAGCAGTGAGACAGGGCTTAGCACCTACGAGCAGTACTTC. It specifies CASSETGLSTYEQYF.

V is TRBV7-8 and J is TRBJ2-2, with TRBD1 as a possible D gene (6 bases). In germline, CDR1 is SGHVS, CDR2 FQNEAQ. The CDR3 consists of 15 residues. V lost 5 bases, J lost 1 base, and 11 bases lay in between. The CDR3 sequence is CASSRGQMNTGELFF. The CDR3 DNA is TGTGCCAGCAGCAGAGGACAGATGAACACCGGGGAGCTGTTTTTT.

This clonotype was seen repeatedly, ten times or more. This rearrangement joins TRBV12-3 or TRBV12-4 to TRBJ1-5; D may be TRBD1 (5 bases). The CDR3 is 15 amino acids. V was shortened by 6 bases and J by 2 bases, with 14 bases between the two germline ends. The CDR3 region is CASSGGGVGNQPQHF. The DNA for the CDR3 is TGTGCCAGCAGCGGGGGGGGTGTTGGCAATCAGCCCCAGCATTTT.

The rearrangement links TRBV12-3 or TRBV12-4 to TRBJ1-1; D may be TRBD1 (6 bases). This CDR3 is built from 17 residues. Trimming cost V 1 base and J 1 base, with 16 bases left between them. DNA of the CDR3: TGTGCCAGCAGTTTAGGCGCCCGGGCAGGGGAGAACACTGAAGCTTTCTTT. Residues: CASSLGARAGENTEAFF.

The table lists this clonotype with many counts. V usage is TRBV5-1 and J usage is TRBJ1-1; no firm D call. V was pared by 0 bases and J by 3 bases, with 6 bases between. CDR3 length: 13 residues. The germline CDR1 and CDR2 sequences are SGHRS and YFSETQ. CDR3 residues: CASSLEVYTEAFF. The CDR3 region has the DNA TGCGCCAGCAGCTTGGAGGTTTACACTGAAGCTTTCTTT.

This clonotype was observed many times. The chain combines TRBV20-1 with TRBJ1-1; D perhaps matches TRBD1 (6 bases). The CDR3 is 16 amino acids. Between the trimmed V and J ends, which lost 3 bases and 4 bases, there was a span of 21 bases. Looked up from germline, CDR1 is DFQATT and CDR2 is SNEGSKA (reference sequence). The CDR3 loop reads CSARLLQGMGATEAFF. The CDR3 DNA reads as TGCAGTGCTAGGCTCCTTCAGGGGATGGGGGCCACTGAAGCTTTCTTT.

In this sample, this clonotype turned up many times. The rearrangement joins TRBV9 to TRBJ1-2; D gene uncertain. From germline, CDR1 is SGDLS and CDR2 YYNGEE. There are 12 residues in the CDR3. V gave up 0 bases and J gave up 5 bases, with 5 bases separating them. The CDR3 nucleotides are TGTGCCAGCAGCGTAGCCGGGTATGGCTACACCTTC. The encoded protein is CASSVAGYGYTF. The full variable domain, completed using reference TRBV9 and TRBJ1-2, is DSGVTQTPKHLITATGQRVTLRCSPRSGDLSVYWYQQSLDQGLQFLIQYYNGEERAKGNILERFSAQQFPDLHSELNLSSLELGDSALYFCASSVAGYGYTFGSGTRLTVV.

The rearrangement links TRBV30 to TRBJ2-2; no firm D call. The V and J ends lost 8 bases and 5 bases respectively, with 12 bases between them. Germline assignment: CDR1 GTSNPN and CDR2 SVGIG (reference sequence). The CDR3 covers 12 residues. Here the CDR3 reads CAIGLGTGELFF. The CDR3 region has the DNA TGTGCCATAGGTCTTGGGACCGGGGAGCTGTTTTTT.

This clonotype has ten or more counts. This chain joins TRBV6-1 and TRBJ2-5; TRBD1 matches 7 bases. The CDR3 has 14 residues. V dropped 7 bases and J dropped 1; count of bases not matched to a gene: 6. CDR1 is MNHNS and CDR2 is SASEGT in the germline V gene. The CDR3 is CASMGQSSQETQYF. In DNA, the CDR3 is TGTGCCAGCATGGGACAGTCTTCCCAAGAGACCCAGTACTTC.

This clonotype has only a few counts. This sequence joins TRBV12-3 or TRBV12-4 and TRBJ2-5, with D unresolved. This CDR3 contains 13 residues. Trimming removed 5 bases at V and 5 bases at J, with 12 bases between. The CDR3 DNA is TGTGCCAGCAGTATAAGCGCGAGGGAGACCCAGTACTTC. Its translation is CASSISARETQYF.

This clonotype was observed many times. The chain employs TRBV6-5 and TRBJ2-7; 16 bases fit TRBD2. J lost 1 base, V lost 10 bases, and 10 bases had no gene match. In germline, CDR1 is MNHEY, CDR2 SVGAGI. The CDR3 length is 17 residues. Written as DNA, the CDR3 is TGTGCCACGGCTCCGGGACTAGCGGGAGGGAAATCCTACGAGCAGTACTTC. This sequence encodes CATAPGLAGGKSYEQYF.

The chain joins TRBV28 to TRBJ2-5; TRBD1 might be the D (6 bases). The germline CDR1 and CDR2 sequences are MDHEN and SYDVKM. The CDR3 loop spans 16 amino acids. With 10 bases removed from V and 7 bases from J, the gap between germline ends came to 28 bases. The CDR3 nucleotides read TGTGCCACAGTCGAACAAATCCGGGACACAGGTGGGACCCAGTACTTC. It yields the protein CATVEQIRDTGGTQYF.

This chain connects TRBV7-2 to TRBJ1-1; D perhaps matches TRBD1 (6 bases). V was trimmed by 6 bases and J by 4 bases, leaving 15 bases between them. The CDR3 covers 14 residues. Germline assignment: CDR1 SGHTA and CDR2 FQGNSA. CDR3: CASRRVLGGTEAFF. As DNA, the CDR3 is TGTGCCAGCAGACGCGTACTAGGGGGCACTGAAGCTTTCTTT.

This clonotype was counted ten times or more. The V and J genes are TRBV5-1 and TRBJ2-3; tentative D call: TRBD2 (5 bases). The CDR3 contains 14 residues. The V end lost 2 bases, the J end lost 6 bases, and 13 bases lay between the germline ends. CDR1 and CDR2 (germline): SGHRS, YFSETQ. In DNA, the CDR3 is TGCGCCAGCAGCTTCGGGGATGGGTTGGATACGCAGTATTTT. This sequence encodes CASSFGDGLDTQYF.

This clonotype was observed a single time. This chain uses TRBV7-3 with TRBJ2-2, with D possibly being TRBD1 or TRBD2 (5 bases each). CDR1 is SGHTA and CDR2 is FQGTGA in the germline V gene. There are 15 residues in the CDR3. V dropped 5 bases and J dropped 6 bases, with 16 bases sitting between them. CDR3 DNA sequence: TGTGCCAGCAGCCCTACCGGGACCCTAGCCGGGGAGCTGTTTTTT. Translation: CASSPTGTLAGELFF.

The chain couples TRBV6-1 to TRBJ2-7; 9 bases map to TRBD1. The junction had 6 bases not matched to a gene; V was cut back by 4 bases and J by 5 bases. Germline assignment: CDR1 MNHNS and CDR2 SASEGT. The CDR3 extends over 14 amino acids. The CDR3 here is CASSADRGGHEQYF. In DNA form, the CDR3 reads TGTGCCAGCAGTGCGGACAGGGGCGGCCACGAGCAGTACTTC.

This chain links TRBV4-1 with TRBJ1-3; TRBD1 might be the D (6 bases). The CDR3 runs 16 residues. The germline CDR1 and CDR2 sequences are MGHRA and YSYEKL. V lost 3 bases to trimming and J lost 6 bases, with 18 bases between them. The CDR3 DNA is TGCGCCAGCAGCCAGGCCGGATGGGGGGCGGAAAACACCATATATTTT. Translating gives CASSQAGWGAENTIYF.

This clonotype was seen many times. This chain uses TRBV28 with TRBJ1-5; no definite D call. Germline V lookup: CDR1 MDHEN, CDR2 SYDVKM. This CDR3 has 17 amino acids. V lost 6 bases and J 5 bases, leaving 23 bases between the germline ends. The CDR3 reads CASRLNRGRDRDQPQHF. The DNA for the CDR3 is TGTGCCAGCAGATTAAATCGGGGAAGAGATAGGGATCAGCCCCAGCATTTT.

The table lists this clonotype with many counts. The V and J genes are TRBV10-3 and TRBJ2-2; D gene uncertain. CDR1 is ENHRY, CDR2 SYGVKD, per germline. V lost 10 bases, J lost 6 bases, and 9 bases lay in between. The CDR3 has 11 amino acids. The CDR3 DNA follows: TGTGCCACCCTGGCCCCCGGGGAGCTGTTTTTT. As protein: CATLAPGELFF.

This clonotype appeared many times. The chain combines TRBV6-2 or TRBV6-3 with TRBJ1-1; perhaps TRBD1 as D (6 bases). CDR3 length equals 14 residues. Germline V CDR1 and CDR2: MNHEY, SVGEGT. The V end lost 6 bases, the J end lost 1 base, and 12 bases lay between the germline ends. The CDR3 loop is CASSRGAENTEAFF. The DNA of the CDR3 is TGTGCCAGCAGCCGGGGGGCGGAGAACACTGAAGCTTTCTTT.

This clonotype was picked up many times. V is TRBV6-1 and J is TRBJ2-3; 11 positions agree with TRBD1. Losses at the gene ends were 6 bases for V and 3 bases for J; bases not matched to a gene: 5. In germline, CDR1 is MNHNS, CDR2 SASEGT. This CDR3 has 15 amino acids. The CDR3 protein is CASRLGQGVTDTQYF. Written as DNA, the CDR3 is TGTGCCAGCAGGCTGGGACAGGGGGTGACAGATACGCAGTATTTT.

This clonotype was counted many times. The chain employs TRBV27 and TRBJ2-5; 8 nucleotides match TRBD1. Germline V gene sequence: CDR1 MNHEY, CDR2 SMNVEV (reference sequence). Trimming cost V 4 bases and J 6 bases; bases outside gene matches: 7. This CDR3 has 14 amino acids. The CDR3 reads CASSYLQGAKTQYF. The CDR3, as DNA: TGTGCCAGCAGTTACCTCCAGGGGGCGAAGACCCAGTACTTC.

This clonotype was counted many times. The gene calls are TRBV11-2 and TRBJ1-1; D remains ambiguous. This CDR3 has 12 amino acids. V gave up 6 bases and J gave up 12 bases, with 17 bases separating them. CDR1 and CDR2 from the germline V gene are SGHAT and FQNNGV. CDR3 sequence reads: CASSLYSQSTFF. CDR3 sequence (DNA): TGTGCCAGCAGTCTATATTCACAGTCAACTTTCTTT.

This clonotype was counted ten times or more. The chain recombines TRBV7-2 with TRBJ2-7; 13 bases match TRBD2. This CDR3 region has 14 residues. Germline CDR1 and CDR2: SGHTA and FQGNSA. The V gene end was trimmed by 1 base and the J gene end by 7 bases; junction bases not matched to a gene: 1. This CDR3 is CASSLGTSGSEQYF. The CDR3 DNA reads TGTGCCAGCAGCTTAGGGACTAGCGGGAGTGAGCAGTACTTC.

The chain combines TRBV11-2 with TRBJ1-1; D call uncertain. The V gene's germline CDR1 is SGHAT and CDR2 FQNNGV. Trimming cost V 1 base and J 2 bases, with 8 bases left between them. The length of the CDR3 is 14 residues. CDR3 DNA sequence: TGTGCCAGCAGCTTAGGGCTCGCTAACACTGAAGCTTTCTTT. Its translation is CASSLGLANTEAFF.